This T cell receptor beta chain was sequenced in a study of OX40 agonist ivuxolimab in advanced cancers. As for the study in general: Allowance was made for prior anti-PD-1, anti-PD-L1 or anti-CTLA-4 therapy, and 35% to 40% had some.

Clones were sequenced by immunoSEQ multiplex PCR, and TCRdb holds only the in-frame ones, with some missing. The data hold fewer than 20,000 clones, with approximately 83% observed a single time. V was clipped by 5 bases and J by 2 bases; unmatched bases: 4. Per the germline V gene, CDR1 is MDHEN and CDR2 is SYDVKM. This CDR3 region has 15 residues. Of note for this clone: The antigen is unknown.

Study results and limitations: CD4+ T cells averaged fewer expanded clones than CD8+ T cells. The antigens recognized by the expanded peripheral T cells, that is their antigen specificity, were not determined. At 0.1 to 3.0 mg/kg, CD4+ and CD8+ blood T cells expanded clonally by week 6.

This chain connects TRBV28 to TRBJ2-3; 10 nucleotides agree with TRBD2. Sequenced material: CD4+ or CD8+ T cells sorted from blood, taken in a trial of the OX40 agonist ivuxolimab. The TCR sequence derives from an adult with an advanced solid tumor such as melanoma, head and neck, liver or kidney cancer. DNA for the CDR3: TGTGCCAGCAGTGCCGGGACTAGCGCCACAGATACGCAGTATTTT. This translates into CASSAGTSATDTQYF.